This TCR beta chain was captured by sequencing in a study of blood T cells in healthy people across ages. A second roughly 6 to 12 cycle PCR used barcoded and J-beta primers. TCRdb reprocessed the 5' RACE reads via MiXCR and lists one record per CDR3 protein. The table records hundreds of thousands of distinct CDR3 sequences, approximately 55% of them present only once. Germline CDR1 and CDR2: SNHLY and FYNNEI. The CDR3 length is 13 residues. General study findings and limits: A greater number of naive CD4+ cells and higher diversity distinguished long-lived donors from aged donors. Unknown donor CMV status possibly confounded expanded clonotype changes. The fall in TCR beta diversity per million T cells was roughly linear with age.

This clonotype was seen more than once but under ten times. Its antigen is currently unknown. One end of the junction does not line up with germline, which may come from a read error. The sample consisted of blood. This clonotype originated in a man of 80 years or more in good health. This chain joins TRBV2 and TRBJ1-1, with 8 bases fitting TRBD1. The CDR3, as DNA: TGCGCCAGCAGCGTCACAGGGGGCACTGAAGCTTTCTTT. This translates into CASSVTGGTEAFF.